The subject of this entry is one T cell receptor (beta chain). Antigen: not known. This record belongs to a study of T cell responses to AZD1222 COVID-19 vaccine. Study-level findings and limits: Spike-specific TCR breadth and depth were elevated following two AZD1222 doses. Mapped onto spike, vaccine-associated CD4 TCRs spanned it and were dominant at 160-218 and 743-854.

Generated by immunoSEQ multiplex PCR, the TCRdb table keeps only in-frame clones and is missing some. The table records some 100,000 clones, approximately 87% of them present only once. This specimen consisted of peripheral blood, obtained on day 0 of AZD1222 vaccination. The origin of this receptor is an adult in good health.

CDR3 region: CASSSTLGGTGELFF. Here the CDR3 DNA reads TGCGCCAGCAGCTCGACCTTGGGGGGCACCGGGGAGCTGTTTTTT. V gene TRBV5-1 combines with J gene TRBJ2-2, with a possible D match to TRBD2 (6 bases). V gave up 3 bases and J gave up 4 bases, with 13 bases separating them. Germline V gives CDR1 SGHRS, CDR2 YFSETQ. This CDR3 has 15 amino acids.